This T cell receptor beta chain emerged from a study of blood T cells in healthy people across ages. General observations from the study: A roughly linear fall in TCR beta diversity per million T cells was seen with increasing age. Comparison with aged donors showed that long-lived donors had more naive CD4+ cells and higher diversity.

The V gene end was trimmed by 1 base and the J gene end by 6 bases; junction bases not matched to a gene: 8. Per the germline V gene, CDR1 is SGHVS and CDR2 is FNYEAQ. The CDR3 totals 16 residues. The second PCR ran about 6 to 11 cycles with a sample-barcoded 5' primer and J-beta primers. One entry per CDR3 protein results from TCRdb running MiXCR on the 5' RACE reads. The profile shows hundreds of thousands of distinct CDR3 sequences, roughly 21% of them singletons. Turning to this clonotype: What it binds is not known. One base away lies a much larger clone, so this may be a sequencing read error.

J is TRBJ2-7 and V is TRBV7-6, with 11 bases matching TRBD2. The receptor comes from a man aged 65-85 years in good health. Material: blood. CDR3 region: CASSLVWGLADSEQYF. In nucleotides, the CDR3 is TGTGCCAGCAGCTTAGTTTGGGGACTAGCGGACTCCGAGCAGTACTTC.